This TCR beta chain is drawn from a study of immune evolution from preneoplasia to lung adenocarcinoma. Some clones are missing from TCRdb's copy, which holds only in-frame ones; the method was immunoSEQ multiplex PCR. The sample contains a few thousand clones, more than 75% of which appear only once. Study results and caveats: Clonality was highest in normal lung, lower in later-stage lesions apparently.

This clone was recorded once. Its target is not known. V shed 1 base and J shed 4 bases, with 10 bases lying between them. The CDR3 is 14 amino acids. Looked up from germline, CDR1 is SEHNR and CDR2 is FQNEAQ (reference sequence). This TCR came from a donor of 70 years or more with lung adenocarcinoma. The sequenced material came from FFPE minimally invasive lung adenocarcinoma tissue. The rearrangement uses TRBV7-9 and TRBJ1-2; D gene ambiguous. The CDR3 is CASSLEPELYGYTF. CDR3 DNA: TGTGCCAGCAGCTTAGAACCAGAACTCTATGGCTACACCTTC.